The entry below describes one TCR beta chain. Study processing details: Estimated nucleated cell counts came from reference gene primer amplification. TCRdb's copy holds only in-frame clones and misses some; the assay was immunoSEQ multiplex PCR. The D gene and trimming were derived from the DNA, and the V and J assignments and clone size from that table. The table has 150,000 to 200,000 clones, 75% to 85% seen once. The sample comes from a study of blood T cell repertoires in COVID-19. Study-wide background: There were acute and convalescent COVID-19 samples, and they came from the United States, Italy and Spain. The cDNA or gDNA used as material had been derived from T cells, B-cell-depleted T cells, or PBMCs.

V gave up 2 bases and J gave up 4 bases, with 12 bases separating them. Germline CDR1 and CDR2: MNHEY and SMNVEV (reference sequence). The CDR3 runs 15 residues. The clonotype comes from a human donor in a cohort sampled during active COVID-19. The specimen was peripheral blood. This chain links TRBV27 with TRBJ1-3, with no clear D. The chain's CDR3 is CASSLNRDLGNTIYF. For the CDR3, the DNA is TGTGCCAGCAGTTTAAACCGGGATCTCGGAAACACCATATATTTT.